This T cell receptor (beta chain) is drawn from a study of blood T cell repertoires in COVID-19. Study context: Sample material is recorded as cDNA or gDNA derived from T cells, B-cell-depleted T cells, or PBMCs.

Data came from immunoSEQ multiplex PCR; TCRdb stores just in-frame clones and leaves some out. In the table there are some 300,000 clones, nearly 90% of which are singletons. V was clipped by 7 bases and J by 4 bases; unmatched bases: 11. The V gene's germline CDR1 is ENHRY and CDR2 SYGVKD. This CDR3 comprises 15 residues. The sequencing sample was made of PBMCs or T cells enriched from blood (not recorded which). V gene TRBV10-3 combines with J gene TRBJ1-2, with 8 bases identical to TRBD1. This sequence was found in a woman aged 25 to 45 who had recovered from COVID-19. This chain's CDR3 is CAITLGQENFYGYTF. The CDR3 DNA reads as TGTGCCATCACCCTGGGACAGGAGAACTTCTATGGCTACACCTTC.